The 19 T cell receptor beta chains below come from one sample, sequenced in a study of early T cells in non-severe SARS-CoV-2 infection. TCRdb fed the 5' RACE reads into MiXCR, producing one record per CDR3 protein. The sample shows roughly 80,000 distinct CDR3 sequences, 10% to 12% of them seen only once. The specimen was whole blood, collected at baseline. These receptors came from an adult who was a healthcare worker with PCR-confirmed SARS-CoV-2 infection or an uninfected control (not recorded which).

The genes are TRBV5-4 and TRBJ2-1; 10 bases are shared with TRBD2. J lost 7 bases, V lost 0 bases, and 16 bases had no gene match. The length of the CDR3 is 19 residues. Germline CDR1 reads SGHNT; CDR2 reads YYREEE (reference sequence). CDR3 region: CASSLGPLLGSGGANEQFF. The CDR3, as DNA: TGTGCCAGCAGCTTGGGCCCCCTTTTAGGAAGCGGGGGGGCTAATGAGCAGTTCTTC.

This clonotype was counted between two and nine times. The chain combines TRBV5-1 with TRBJ2-2; D gene unclear. Looked up from germline, CDR1 is SGHRS and CDR2 is YFSETQ. V lost 7 bases and J 0 bases, leaving 16 bases between the germline ends. The CDR3 is made up of 16 amino acids. In DNA form, the CDR3 reads TGCGCCAGCTCAACCCAACGGATAGCGAACACCGGGGAGCTGTTTTTT. This codes for CASSTQRIANTGELFF.

In its sample, this clonotype was seen a few times. The chain carries TRBV29-1 and TRBJ2-3, with D perhaps matching TRBD1 (5 bases). There are 14 residues in the CDR3. Germline-derived CDR1 and CDR2 are SQVTM and ANQGSEA. V was pared by 0 bases and J by 6 bases, with 13 bases between. This CDR3 is CSVEERLAGDTQYF. CDR3 nucleotide sequence: TGCAGCGTTGAAGAAAGATTAGCAGGGGATACGCAGTATTTT.

This clonotype was found many times. The chain combines TRBV28 with TRBJ1-1; a possible D gene is TRBD1 (6 bases). Per the germline V gene, CDR1 is MDHEN and CDR2 is SYDVKM. The V and J ends lost 1 base and 4 bases respectively, with 10 bases between them. The CDR3 runs to 14 residues. DNA for the CDR3: TGTGCCAGCAGTTTATTGGCAGGGGTCACTGAAGCTTTCTTT. It translates to CASSLLAGVTEAFF. Full variable domain (missing parts from reference TRBV28 and TRBJ1-1): DVKVTQSSRYLVKRTGEKVFLECVQDMDHENMFWYRQDPGLGLRLIYFSYDVKMKEKGDIPEGYSVSREKKERFSLILESASTNQTSMYLCASSLLAGVTEAFFGQGTRLTVV.

The CDR3 DNA reads TGTGCCAGCAGTGACCGGGACAGGGATTCACCCCTCCACTTT. Protein product: CASSDRDRDSPLHF. This rearrangement joins TRBV2 to TRBJ1-6; 9 bases map to TRBD1. After removal of 3 bases from V and 8 bases from J, the junction contained 2 bases not matched to a gene. The CDR3 runs 14 residues. From germline, CDR1 is SNHLY and CDR2 FYNNEI. Variable domain in full (rest from reference TRBV2 and TRBJ1-6): EPEVTQTPSHQVTQMGQEVILRCVPISNHLYFYWYRQILGQKVEFLVSFYNNEISEKSEIFDDQFSVERPDGSNFTLKIRSTKLEDSAMYFCASSDRDRDSPLHFGNGTRLTVT.

This clonotype was counted many times. The V call is TRBV18, the J call TRBJ2-3, with 7 bases matching TRBD1. CDR3 length: 15 amino acids. The J segment lost 6 bases and the V segment lost 5 bases, leaving 11 bases of the junction unmatched. Germline V lookup: CDR1 KGHSH, CDR2 LQKENI. The CDR3 loop reads CASSFRRGLVDTQYF. Here the CDR3 DNA reads TGTGCCAGCTCATTCCGTAGGGGGCTCGTCGATACGCAGTATTTT.

This clonotype was counted between two and nine times. The chain joins TRBV13 to TRBJ2-1, with 11 nucleotides matching TRBD1. The CDR3 has 16 amino acids. Germline values: CDR1 PRHDT, CDR2 FYEKMQ (reference sequence). The J segment lost 7 bases and the V segment lost 1 base, leaving 6 bases of the junction unmatched. CDR3 amino acids: CASSLAGTGGINEQFF. In DNA, the CDR3 is TGTGCCAGCAGCTTAGCCGGGACAGGGGGTATTAATGAGCAGTTCTTC.

This clonotype has a count of ten or more. The V gene is TRBV6-4, the J gene TRBJ2-3; 9 positions match TRBD2. V was pared by 0 bases and J by 0 bases, with 1 base of the junction left unmatched. The CDR3 runs 16 residues. Germline CDR1 and CDR2: MRHNA and SNTAGT. The CDR3 spells CASSDSTSGSTDTQYF. CDR3 bases: TGTGCCAGCAGTGACTCGACTAGCGGAAGCACAGATACGCAGTATTTT.

This clonotype was counted at least ten times. CDR3 region: CASSLGTGLLGYTF. The CDR3 nucleotides are TGTGCCAGCAGCTTAGGGACAGGGCTCCTTGGCTACACCTTC. The chain joins TRBV5-4 to TRBJ1-2; TRBD1 matches 9 bases. The CDR3 is 14 amino acids. Per the germline V gene, CDR1 is SGHNT and CDR2 is YYREEE (reference sequence). V dropped 2 bases and J dropped 7; count of bases not matched to a gene: 6.

The chain carries TRBV5-1 and TRBJ2-7; 7 positions match TRBD1. CDR1 SGHRS and CDR2 YFSETQ come from the germline V gene. Trimming at V came to 1 base and at J to 2 bases, leaving 3 bases not matched to a gene. The CDR3 is made up of 14 amino acids. The CDR3 nucleotides are TGCGCCAGCAGCTTGACAGGGGCTACCTACGAGCAGTACTTC. Protein product: CASSLTGATYEQYF.

This clonotype was recorded once. The CDR3, as DNA: TGTGCCACGCAACTCGACGGAGACTACGAGCAGTACTTC. Translated, it gives CATQLDGDYEQYF. The genes are TRBV6-2 or TRBV6-3 and TRBJ2-7; D is undetermined. The CDR3 runs 13 residues. With 10 bases removed from V and 3 bases from J, the gap between germline ends came to 16 bases. Looked up from germline, CDR1 is MNHEY and CDR2 is SVGEGT.

This clonotype was found many times. This chain links TRBV29-1 with TRBJ1-1, with D uncertain. CDR3 size: 10 residues. Trimming took off 5 bases at V and 5 bases at J, with 6 bases between the two ends. The germline V gene encodes CDR1 SQVTM and CDR2 ANQGSEA. CDR3 in amino acids: CSVLGTEAFF. The CDR3 nucleotides read TGCAGCGTTCTAGGGACTGAAGCTTTCTTT.

Regarding this clonotype: A junction boundary mismatches the germline segment, possibly from a read error. The V call is TRBV20-1, the J call TRBJ1-1; 9 bases map to TRBD1. The CDR3 spans 15 residues. Germline V gene data show CDR1 as DFQATT and CDR2 as SNEGSKA (reference sequence). CDR3 in DNA: TGCAGTACTAGTAATCTACAGGGGGCCCCCACTGAAGCTTTCTTT. The encoded protein is CSTSNLQGAPTEAFF.

Many counts were recorded for this clonotype. This chain connects TRBV6-5 to TRBJ2-5, with D maybe TRBD1 (6 bases). V lost 2 bases and J 5 bases, leaving 18 bases between the germline ends. This CDR3 has 16 amino acids. Germline assignment: CDR1 MNHEY and CDR2 SVGAGI. The CDR3 bases are TGTGCCAGCAGTTACCAACCCTCGGTTAGGGGGGAGACCCAGTACTTC. Translating it yields CASSYQPSVRGETQYF.

This sequence joins TRBV5-6 and TRBJ1-1; weak D call: TRBD1 (6 bases). CDR3 length: 14 amino acids. Germline values: CDR1 SGHDT, CDR2 YYEEEE. V was pared by 2 bases and J by 5 bases, with 13 bases between. The CDR3 spells CASSFRERGTEAFF. CDR3 DNA sequence: TGTGCCAGCAGCTTCCGGGAGAGGGGGACTGAAGCTTTCTTT.

The rearrangement uses TRBV6-9 and TRBJ1-2; 7 positions agree with TRBD1. V gave up 4 bases and J gave up 2 bases; unmatched junction bases: 13. There are 17 residues in the CDR3. Germline-derived CDR1 and CDR2 are MNHGY and SVAAGI. The CDR3 protein is CASSCPPTGSGNYGYTF. CDR3 DNA sequence: TGTGCCAGCAGTTGCCCACCGACAGGGTCCGGGAACTATGGCTACACCTTC.

The chain has TRBV11-2 and TRBJ2-1, with 8 bases that match TRBD2. This CDR3 contains 15 residues. J was trimmed by 4 bases and V by 3 bases; bases with no gene match: 5. CDR1 and CDR2 from the germline V gene are SGHAT and FQNNGV. The CDR3 region is CASSLGGGTYNEQFF. The CDR3 DNA reads as TGTGCCAGCAGCTTGGGCGGGGGGACTTACAATGAGCAGTTCTTC. Based on the CDR3 plus reference TRBV11-2 and TRBJ2-1, the full variable domain is EAGVAQSPRYKIIEKRQSVAFWCNPISGHATLYWYQQILGQGPKLLIQFQNNGVVDDSQLPKDRFSAERLKGVDSTLKIQPAKLEDSAVYLCASSLGGGTYNEQFFGPGTRLTVL.

This clonotype was picked up many times. An end of the junction does not agree with germline; a read error may underlie this. V and J are TRBV7-9 and TRBJ1-5, with no clear D. The CDR3 is 16 amino acids. Germline V gene sequence: CDR1 SEHNR, CDR2 FQNEAQ (reference sequence). The CDR3 DNA reads TGTGCCAGCAGCCTAGCGGGCAGCAACTCCTATCAGCCCCAGCATTTT. It translates to CASSLAGSNSYQPQHF.

The chain has TRBV11-2 and TRBJ2-4; 11 bases line up with TRBD2. V lost 5 bases to trimming and J lost 8 bases; unmatched junction nucleotides: 8. The CDR3 extends over 15 amino acids. Germline V gives CDR1 SGHAT, CDR2 FQNNGV. DNA for the CDR3: TGTGCCAGCAGCCCGAGACTAGCGGGGTATGACATTCAGTACTTC. Residues: CASSPRLAGYDIQYF.